This T cell receptor beta chain was identified in a study of blood T cell repertoires in COVID-19. The CDR3 consists of 13 residues. The germline V gene encodes CDR1 SGHNT and CDR2 YYREEE (reference sequence). Unmatched junction bases numbered 2, after V lost 4 bases and J lost 9 bases. TCRdb's table, derived via immunoSEQ multiplex PCR, lists solely in-frame clones and lacks some. The repertoire holds tens of thousands of clones, roughly four fifths seen once, with approximately 6.9% in the top ten. The rearrangement links TRBV5-4 to TRBJ1-6, with 9 bases fitting TRBD1. This sequence was found in a young man with COVID-19, enrolled during active disease. Sequencing was done on a sample of peripheral blood. In DNA form, the CDR3 reads TGTGCCAGCAGCCCGACAGGGGGTTCACCCCTCCACTTT. This codes for CASSPTGGSPLHF.